This TCR beta chain was profiled in a study of CD8 T cells in ankylosing spondylitis. This clonotype was picked up many times. This CDR3 has 14 residues. Germline CDR1 is LNHDA and CDR2 is SQIVND (reference sequence). Deletions cut 5 bases from V and 7 bases from J, with 14 bases between. Via MiXCR, TCRdb re-called the 5' RACE reads, giving one row per CDR3 protein. The table lists around 180,000 distinct CDR3 sequences, around a sixth of them singletons. This TCR was recovered from a male donor between 10 and 30 years old with ankylosing spondylitis or in good health (not recorded which). This chain joins TRBV19 and TRBJ2-2; D possibly corresponds to TRBD1 (6 bases). The sample taken for sequencing was blood, either unsorted or a sorted T cell fraction (not recorded which). CDR3 sequence (DNA): TGTGCCAGTAGTCCCAAAACAGGGATCGGGGAGCTGTTTTTT. Residues: CASSPKTGIGELFF.